This TCR beta chain was retrieved from a study of blood T cell repertoires in COVID-19. At the level of the study: COVID-19 samples from acute and convalescent phases originated in the United States, Italy and Spain. PBMCs, B-cell-depleted T cells, or T cells were the source of the cDNA or gDNA that made up the material.

The germline V and J ends were trimmed by 2 bases and 7 bases, with 9 bases remaining between them. The length of the CDR3 is 13 residues. Original processing methods: Reference gene primers were amplified, and this amplification served to estimate nucleated cell counts. Data came from immunoSEQ multiplex PCR; TCRdb stores just in-frame clones and leaves some out. The DNA gave D and trimming, while V, J and clone size come from that table. This table holds about 45,000 clones, around 87% found once. The gene calls are TRBV12-3 or TRBV12-4 and TRBJ2-4, with a weak D call TRBD2 (5 bases). The clonotype was recovered from an elderly woman with active COVID-19. The sequencing sample was made of peripheral blood. This CDR3 reads CASSLTRANIQYF. CDR3 sequence (DNA): TGTGCCAGCAGTTTAACGCGGGCGAACATTCAGTACTTC.